This entry lists 9 T cell receptor beta chains sequenced from one sample in a study of regulatory T cells in long-lasting Graves disease (dated by TCRdb to about 2021). Taken with the paper, the label for time point translates to: newly diagnosed GD, antithyroid drugs for less than 3 months. RNA was extracted from PBMCs in TRIzol for both TCR sequencing and RNA sequencing. The library was prepared using multiplex PCR. The data were produced on an Illumina HiSeq 4000. CDR3 regions were amplified by Arm-PCR with iRepertoire HTBI primers to construct TCR beta libraries. TCRdb reprocessing: public reads trimmed at Q25 with fastp, clones called with MiXCR, in-frame beta chains kept. Rows matching on CDR3 protein sequence are summarized as one entry with the most common DNA and genes. The sample includes 450,000 to 700,000 distinct CDR3 sequences, with approximately 12% observed a single time. Roughly 10% of the sample belongs to the ten largest clones.

These sequences were also reported in another study, on T cells in Graves' hyperthyroidism and ophthalmopathy.

The sequenced sample was peripheral blood mononuclear cells (PBMCs), obtained at new diagnosis, from a patient treated with antithyroid drugs. All receptors derive from a man aged 30 to 45 with Graves disease. Donor details come from another sample of the same person, matched by shared clones.

This clonotype showed up many times. The chain carries TRBV7-9 and TRBJ2-7, with TRBD2 matching 8 bases. With V trimmed by 5 bases and J by 5 bases, 5 bases remained unmatched. CDR1 is SEHNR and CDR2 is FQNEAQ in the germline V gene (reference sequence). CDR3 length: 13 amino acids. For the CDR3, the DNA is TGTGCCAGCAGCCCGACTAGCGACAACGAGCAGTACTTC. Residues: CASSPTSDNEQYF.

The chain recombines TRBV30 with TRBJ1-4; D possibly corresponds to TRBD1 (5 bases). Germline CDR1 is GTSNPN and CDR2 is SVGIG (reference sequence). The CDR3 sequence is 13 residues long. Trimming removed 4 bases at V and 8 bases at J, with 14 bases between. DNA for the CDR3: TGTGCCTGGAAGCTGCAGGGAAGCGAAAAACTGTTTTTT. It specifies CAWKLQGSEKLFF.

This clonotype was counted many times. V gene TRBV2 combines with J gene TRBJ2-3; the D is unclear. The CDR3 has 12 residues. Trimming took off 6 bases at V and 7 bases at J, with 11 bases between the two ends. Germline V gene data show CDR1 as SNHLY and CDR2 as FYNNEI. CDR3 sequence: CASSSDIYTQYF. The CDR3 DNA sequence: TGTGCCAGCAGCTCAGACATTTATACGCAGTATTTT.

This clonotype showed up many times. V gene TRBV12-3 or TRBV12-4 combines with J gene TRBJ2-1, with 12 bases that match TRBD2. Trimming took 4 bases from V and 8 from J; bases not matched to a gene: 9. The CDR3 loop spans 16 amino acids. DNA for the CDR3: TGTGCCAGCAGTTCACCGGGACTAGCGGGTACGGATGAGCAGTTCTTC. Protein product: CASSSPGLAGTDEQFF.

This clonotype was recorded at least ten times. J is TRBJ2-7 and V is TRBV13; D possibly corresponds to TRBD1 (6 bases). V was clipped by 2 bases and J by 9 bases, with 17 bases between them. The CDR3 extends over 14 amino acids. Germline CDR1 reads PRHDT; CDR2 reads FYEKMQ (reference sequence). The chain's CDR3 is CASSLRIRGTWQYF. CDR3 coding DNA: TGTGCCAGCAGCTTAAGGATCAGGGGAACTTGGCAGTACTTC. Together with reference TRBV13 and TRBJ2-7, the CDR3 gives the full variable domain: AAGVIQSPRHLIKEKRETATLKCYPIPRHDTVYWYQQGPGQDPQFLISFYEKMQSDKGSIPDRFSAQQFSDYHSELNMSSLELGDSALYFCASSLRIRGTWQYFGPGTRLTVT.

This clonotype was recorded at least ten times. This chain uses TRBV5-1 with TRBJ2-3; no reliable D call. Trimming took 0 bases from V and 1 from J, leaving 6 bases between them. The CDR3 covers 14 residues. Germline V gene data show CDR1 as SGHRS and CDR2 as YFSETQ. The CDR3 loop is CASSLVPGTDTQYF. The DNA for the CDR3 is TGCGCCAGCAGCTTGGTACCAGGCACAGATACGCAGTATTTT.

This clonotype was counted only a few times. The chain joins TRBV20-1 to TRBJ1-1, with TRBD1 matching 7 bases. Germline V gene sequence: CDR1 DFQATT, CDR2 SNEGSKA (reference sequence). CDR3 length: 14 residues. V lost 3 bases, J lost 7 bases, and 11 bases stayed unmatched. CDR3 coding DNA: TGCAGTGCTAGTGACAGGGTCGTCCGACTTGAAGCTTTCTTT. It yields the protein CSASDRVVRLEAFF.

At least ten counts were recorded for this clonotype. The CDR3 region has the DNA TGCGCCAGCAGCCCGGGACACTGGAGCTCTGGGGCCAACGTCCTGACTTTC. Translating gives CASSPGHWSSGANVLTF. This sequence joins TRBV5-1 and TRBJ2-6; a weak D match, TRBD1 (6 bases). CDR3 length: 17 amino acids. Germline V gene lookup returns CDR1 SGHRS and CDR2 YFSETQ. With 4 bases removed from V and 0 bases from J, the gap between germline ends came to 14 bases.

Many counts were recorded for this clonotype. The V gene is TRBV12-3 or TRBV12-4, the J gene TRBJ2-1; 10 nucleotides match TRBD2. The CDR3 runs to 17 residues. V was pared by 6 bases and J by 4 bases, with 12 bases of the junction left unmatched. CDR3 DNA sequence: TGTGCCAGCAGGGGGCCCGAACTAGCGGGGACATACAATGAGCAGTTCTTC. Translation gives CASRGPELAGTYNEQFF.